Sequencing of this TCR beta chain was carried out in a study of T cell responses to AZD1222 COVID-19 vaccine. Overall study results and limits: Vaccine-associated CD4 TCRs spanned spike, dominant at 160-218 and 743-854. Two doses of AZD1222 preceded a rise in Spike-specific TCR breadth and depth. No repertoire was sampled before or during the peak T cell response, only after it. Close to half of spike-specific TCRs reportedly recognize unmutated variant regions.

The repertoire was sequenced with immunoSEQ multiplex PCR; TCRdb's copy has only in-frame clones and lacks some. The repertoire has approximately 200,000 clones, about 89% of them found once; the top ten carry about 3%. Concerning this clone itself: The antigen is undetermined.

This clonotype originated in an adult in good health. Sample: peripheral blood, taken on day 0 of MenACWY control vaccination.

The CDR3 is CASSPGSVQYF. CDR3 in DNA: TGTGCCAGCTCACCAGGATCTGTGCAGTACTTC. The chain links TRBV18 to TRBJ2-7; no definite D call. Per the germline V gene, CDR1 is KGHSH and CDR2 is LQKENI. This CDR3 spans 11 amino acids. Trimming stripped 2 bases from V and 9 bases from J, with 8 bases between.